This section outlines one T cell receptor beta chain sequence together with its context. The data were obtained in a study of blood T cell repertoires in COVID-19. Looking at the study overall: PBMCs, B-cell-depleted T cells, or T cells provided the cDNA or gDNA that made up the material.

From germline, CDR1 is KGHSH and CDR2 LQKENI. Germline trimming cut 3 bases from V and 6 bases from J; bases unmatched to any gene: 13. The CDR3 runs to 18 residues. Profiled with immunoSEQ multiplex PCR; TCRdb holds only in-frame clones, not every one. In the table there are tens of thousands of clones, 85% of which are singletons. The gene calls are TRBV18 and TRBJ1-5; 11 bases line up with TRBD1. Sequenced material: peripheral blood. The clonotype was recovered from a man aged 80 or over with acute or convalescent COVID-19. The CDR3 DNA reads TGTGCCAGCTCACCTCGCTCCGGACAGGGGGCGGTTGGTCAGCCCCAGCATTTT. Translation: CASSPRSGQGAVGQPQHF.